This TCR beta chain was sequenced for a study of CD8+ T cells in alopecia areata. RNA extraction and reverse transcription yielded cDNA as sequencing template. Method: immunoSEQ multiplex PCR; TCRdb's copy keeps in-frame clones and lacks some. The sample includes about 190,000 clones, 55% to 70% of them seen just once. The treatment is: oral pan-JAK inhibitor, 5-10 mg twice daily. After removal of 6 bases from V and 8 bases from J, the junction contained 4 bases not matched to a gene. The CDR3 is made up of 12 amino acids. Germline loops: CDR1 SNHLY, CDR2 FYNNEI. The chain has TRBV2 and TRBJ1-5, with 7 positions matching TRBD1. The receptor was isolated from a human donor with alopecia areata. The material sequenced was CD4+ T cells sorted from blood, taken at week 4, from a patient treated with tofacitinib. The CDR3 spells CASSRDREPQHF. CDR3 nucleotides: TGTGCCAGCAGCCGGGACAGAGAGCCCCAGCATTTT. Complete variable domain (other parts from reference TRBV2 and TRBJ1-5): EPEVTQTPSHQVTQMGQEVILRCVPISNHLYFYWYRQILGQKVEFLVSFYNNEISEKSEIFDDQFSVERPDGSNFTLKIRSTKLEDSAMYFCASSRDREPQHFGDGTRLSIL.